Below, one TCR beta chain is given with its context. This clone's antigen is unknown. No much larger clone exists at a distance of one base, and base qualities are not known. This entry comes from a study of blood T cell repertoires in COVID-19 (dated by TCRdb to the early 2020s). About the study as a whole: Collaborator samples came from the United States, Italy and Spain and covered acute and convalescent phases of COVID-19. The repertoires were released in a freely available public database meant as a resource for research on the immune response to SARS-CoV-2. The samples were drawn from two sources: the first 160 participants of the ongoing ImmuneRACE study, and about 1,300 subjects contributed by 6 global collaborators. Subjects who had been exposed to COVID-19, were actively infected with it, or had recovered from it provided the deeply sampled blood TCRbeta repertoires that made up the dataset. Where available, HLA class I and class II types were obtained from metadata supplied by the sample provider rather than from assay-based typing. The material from the prospective study consisted of cDNA or gDNA derived from T cells, B-cell-depleted T cells, or PBMCs. A de-identified subject ID, COVID-19 status, age in years and sex were almost always included in the sample metadata.

At one collaborating source in Seattle, patients were enrolled during active infection and were followed longitudinally through the course of disease. Whole blood was collected in K2EDTA tubes by collaborating institutions according to the institutions' own protocols. For TCRbeta analysis, collaborators shipped samples in one of three forms: frozen whole blood, isolated PBMCs, or DNA extracted from either of those sample types. Summary of the overall study and its limitations: The quantity of clinical and demographic metadata differed by source and by participant and was supplied without curation.

TCRbeta CDR3 regions were amplified from genomic DNA using the immunoSEQ Assay, a bias-controlled multiplex PCR. In the source study's methods: Nucleated cell counts per sample were estimated from amplification of reference gene primers within the assay. To quantify the absolute abundance of each unique TCRbeta CDR3 rearrangement, sequence reads were collapsed and filtered. For each sample, productive Simpson clonality was calculated by taking the square root of Simpson's diversity index across productive rearrangements. TCRdb stores this immuneACCESS table with in-frame sequences only. Part of the clones is absent; in the studies checked, under half of the shortfall reflects unresolved V genes, and no reason is known for the rest. V and J calls and clone size come straight from that table; D and trimming were deduced from the DNA. This sample is represented by about 240,000 clones; 75% to 85% of them were singletons. Under 8.5% of the sample lies in the top ten.

Sequenced input: peripheral blood. The receptor comes from a woman over 75 with COVID-19, enrolled during active disease.

The DNA reads as follows: TGTGCCAGTAGTGTTGGCTTACAGGGGCCTTACACTGAAGCTTTCTTT. Translated, this gives CASSVGLQGPYTEAFF. The V gene is TRBV19 and the J gene is TRBJ1-1; 7 bases in the junction line up with TRBD1. Spanning cysteine to phenylalanine, the CDR3 consists of 16 amino acids. The entry retains the CDR3 DNA only, 48 bases that are in frame from base 1. Here V drops 5 bases and J drops 3 bases, and the junction holds 12 bases not matched to any gene. CDR1 LNHDA and CDR2 SQIVND were looked up in the germline V gene (reference sequence).